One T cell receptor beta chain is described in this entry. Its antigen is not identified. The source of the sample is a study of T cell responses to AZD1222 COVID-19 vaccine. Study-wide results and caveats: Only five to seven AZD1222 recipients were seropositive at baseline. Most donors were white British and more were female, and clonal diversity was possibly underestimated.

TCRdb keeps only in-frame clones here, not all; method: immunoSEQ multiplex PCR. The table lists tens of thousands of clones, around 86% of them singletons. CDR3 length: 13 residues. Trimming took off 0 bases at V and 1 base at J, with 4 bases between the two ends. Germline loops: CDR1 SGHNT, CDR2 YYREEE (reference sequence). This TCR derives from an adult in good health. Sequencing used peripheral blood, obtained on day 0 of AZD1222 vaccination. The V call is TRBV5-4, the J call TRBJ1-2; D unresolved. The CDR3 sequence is CASSLDSNYGYTF. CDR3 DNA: TGTGCCAGCAGCTTGGACAGTAACTATGGCTACACCTTC.